The sequence of this T cell receptor (beta chain) was determined in a study of shared clonotypes between healthy human individuals (dated by TCRdb to the early 2020s). A note on the overall study: The cohort comprised a couple of women and a few men aged 18 to 49 years. To increase sequencing depth and limit assay-specific biases, different laboratories used diverse techniques to prepare libraries and sequence TCR repertoires. Each donor's leukapheresis produced roughly between roughly 0.94 and 9.5 billion PBMCs. Per donor, three plates each were used for CD4 naive and CD4 memory, two for CD8 naive, and one for CD8 memory. Blood TCR repertoires of roughly 5 healthy adults were deeply sequenced to estimate repertoire size and the extent of clonotype sharing between individuals. Here is what the overall study found, with its caveats: Higher generation probabilities were observed for clonotypes shared by all four sorted-subset donors than for non-shared clonotypes. When a handful of donors were compared, the shared fraction of clonotypes was roughly 4.8% for naive CD4, roughly 3.4% for naive CD8, roughly 2.3% for memory CD4, and 0.4% for memory CD8. Larger estimated clonotype richness was generally found for naive subsets than for memory subsets. Because the study included only a small number of donors, the genetic and exposure-history diversity represented was limited. Incomplete sequencing was indicated by rarefaction of sorted-subset datasets, despite the large sequencing depth. Only blood was sampled, and tissue TCR repertoires likely differ from those in blood. Pairwise subsampling indicated that sequencing depth was expected to affect the degree of clonotype sharing among donors.

Using the deep immunoSEQ assay, TCR CDR3 regions were amplified from genomic DNA by multiplex PCR. For each cell subset, the extracted genomic DNA was distributed evenly across all wells of several immunoSEQ 96-well plates, and each plate served as one replicate. For sorted subsets, 150 to 250 ng genomic DNA, equal to 30,000 to 35,000 T cell genomes, was loaded into each replicate PCR. Purified libraries were quantified with a Qubit 3.0 fluorometer, sized on a Bioanalyzer 2100, and re-quantified with the KAPA Library Quantification kit. Every immunoSEQ 96-well plate was sequenced on a dedicated single-read 150-cycle Illumina NextSeq 550 flow cell. Per the source publication's procedure: The immunoSEQ output contained only junctional sequences without quality scores, so filtering could not match that applied to full-length reads. To assign V/J genes and CDR3, sequences were annotated against IMGT germline references using PyIR, a Python wrapper for IgBLAST v1.9. Reads were filtered out if the reads had weak V/J assignments (E-value above 1e-6), no CDR3, stop codons, out-of-frame junctions, or ambiguous translated residues. V3J clonotypes were defined by identical inferred V gene, J gene, and CDR3 amino acid sequence. To compute the percentage overlap between repertoires, the number of shared unique clonotypes was divided by the size of the smaller repertoire. Repertoire richness was assessed with RTK rarefaction, the Chao1 estimator, and Recon v2.1 estimates of unobserved clonotypes. OLGA was used to compute generation probabilities for all TCRbeta clonotypes that the gDNA method yielded from a few donors. TCRdb obtained this table from immuneACCESS and retained in-frame rearrangements with V and J assigned. These tables miss some clones; where compared with another copy, unresolved V genes account for less than half of the shortfall, and the remainder is unexplained. V, J and clone size are taken as reported in that table, and D and trimming were inferred from the DNA itself. In all, the sample holds 850,000 to 1,100,000 clones, and 70% to 85% of those were seen once. The top ten hold roughly 0.9% of the sample.

A word on this clone: Its antigen remains undetermined. The input lacks base qualities; no much larger clone sits a single base away.

The donors were healthy, HIV-negative adults who had no recently reported acute infections or vaccinations. Every donor was a Caucasian adult living in Nashville, Tennessee, USA. Magnetic negative selection was used to enrich CD4+ T cells, after which naive cells were positively selected on CD45RA and the negative fraction became the memory subset. Blood was obtained by leukapheresis, after which PBMCs were separated by Ficoll-Histopaque density gradient centrifugation and cryopreserved in liquid nitrogen vapor phase. Analytical flow cytometry was used to check the purity and quantity of every magnetically sorted T cell population. Each sorted fraction had its genomic DNA isolated and then quantified by UV absorbance on a Nanodrop 2000c. Including the terminal cysteine and phenylalanine, the CDR3 comprises 14 residues. Kept here is only the CDR3 DNA, which spans 42 bases and is read in frame from base 1. Via the germline V gene, CDR1 is SGHVS and CDR2 FNYEAQ. For this chain, trimming is 5 bases at the V end and 4 bases at the J end, and the number of junction bases without a gene match is 6.

The specimen sequenced was memory CD4+ T cells from PBMCs. The label giving this sample's cell subset or site can be read as: CD45RA-negative fraction. This receptor was taken from a man aged 18 to 35 in good health. Some clones in this sample may be carry-over from other donors' samples. The chain joins TRBV7-6 to TRBJ2-5, with 8 central nucleotides matching TRBD1. The DNA sequence is as follows: TGTGCCAGCAGCCGCGGGACAGGAGGAGAGACCCAGTACTTC. This is translated as CASSRGTGGETQYF.